One sample yielded the 2 T cell receptor beta chains listed below, sequenced in a study of shared clonotypes between healthy human individuals. The protocol was immunoSEQ multiplex PCR, while the TCRdb copy is restricted to in-frame clones and leaves out a portion. The sample holds approximately 110,000 clones, around two thirds seen once. Sequenced sample: memory CD8+ T cells sorted from blood. Subset denoted: CD45RO+ cells pooled with CCR7-negative TemRA cells. These receptors originate from a young woman in good health.

CDR3 region: CASSLGPGGTDTQYF. In nucleotides, the CDR3 is TGTGCCAGCAGCTTGGGACCGGGAGGCACAGATACGCAGTATTTT. This sequence joins TRBV5-8 and TRBJ2-3; a weak D match, TRBD2 (6 bases). CDR1 is SGHTS and CDR2 is YDEGEE in the germline V gene. The CDR3 covers 15 residues. V was cut by 0 bases and J by 1 base, with 9 bases left in between. The whole variable domain, remainder taken from reference TRBV5-8 and TRBJ2-3, is EAGVTQSPTHLIKTRGQQATLRCSPISGHTSVYWYQQALGLGLQFLLWYDEGEERNRGNFPPRFSGRQFPNYSSELNVNALELEDSALYLCASSLGPGGTDTQYFGPGTRLTVL.

This chain links TRBV15 with TRBJ1-4; 7 nucleotides agree with TRBD1. The J segment lost 3 bases and the V segment lost 4 bases, leaving 8 bases of the junction unmatched. Germline CDR1 and CDR2: LNHNV and YYDKDF (reference sequence). The CDR3 loop spans 16 amino acids. The CDR3 nucleotides read TGTGCCACCAGCATCGATAACCAGGGGGCTAATGAAAAACTGTTTTTT. It specifies CATSIDNQGANEKLFF.